These 9 T cell receptor beta chains were sequenced from one sample in a study of blood T cells in healthy people across ages. Using a J-beta primer mix together with a sample-barcoded 5' primer, a second PCR was run for roughly 6 to 11 cycles. TCRdb redid the calling of the 5' RACE reads with MiXCR, one entry per CDR3 protein. This sample has about a million distinct CDR3 sequences; approximately 50% occur once, and the top ten carry about a fifth. The sample comprised blood. Every receptor here comes from an older woman in good health.

The chain joins TRBV28 to TRBJ2-7, with a weak D call TRBD1 (6 bases). The CDR3 length is 13 residues. Trimming took off 3 bases at V and 7 bases at J, with 13 bases between the two ends. CDR1 is MDHEN and CDR2 is SYDVKM in the germline V gene. The CDR3 loop reads CASSFRGLREQYF. The CDR3 nucleotides read TGTGCCAGCAGTTTCAGGGGTCTTAGGGAGCAGTACTTC.

This chain connects TRBV28 to TRBJ2-7; no definite D call. Germline lookup yields CDR1 MDHEN and CDR2 SYDVKM. V was shortened by 6 bases and J by 5 bases, with 11 bases between the two germline ends. CDR3 length: 12 amino acids. The chain's CDR3 is CASRFRANEQYF. In DNA, the CDR3 is TGTGCCAGCAGGTTTAGGGCGAACGAGCAGTACTTC.

The rearrangement uses TRBV28 and TRBJ2-4, with TRBD1 identical over 12 bases. This CDR3 is 16 amino acids long. With V trimmed by 3 bases and J by 10 bases, 10 bases remained unmatched. Germline V gives CDR1 MDHEN, CDR2 SYDVKM. CDR3 coding DNA: TGTGCCAGCAGTTTTCCTGGGACAGGGGGCGATCGGATTCAGTACTTC. This translates into CASSFPGTGGDRIQYF. The whole variable domain, filled in from reference TRBV28 and TRBJ2-4, reads DVKVTQSSRYLVKRTGEKVFLECVQDMDHENMFWYRQDPGLGLRLIYFSYDVKMKEKGDIPEGYSVSREKKERFSLILESASTNQTSMYLCASSFPGTGGDRIQYFGAGTRLSVL.

The chain recombines TRBV20-1 with TRBJ2-4, with 9 bases lining up with TRBD2. Germline CDR1 reads DFQATT; CDR2 reads SNEGSKA (reference sequence). Trimming took 6 bases from V and 13 from J; bases not matched to a gene: 16. The CDR3 consists of 14 residues. For the CDR3, the DNA is TGCAGTGCCCTTCCACTAGCGGGTTTTGAGAAGCAGTACTTC. This sequence encodes CSALPLAGFEKQYF.

The CDR3: CASSLSVGTSGNYEQYF. In DNA form, the CDR3 reads TGTGCCAGCAGCTTAAGCGTTGGAACTAGCGGGAACTACGAGCAGTACTTC. The V and J genes are TRBV11-1 and TRBJ2-4, with TRBD2 matching over 10 bases. The DNA end lines up better with TRBJ2-7; the J call may be wrong. The germline V gene has CDR1 SGHAT and CDR2 FQDESV (reference sequence). The CDR3 spans 17 residues.

This sequence joins TRBV6-5 and TRBJ2-7; D is perhaps TRBD2 (6 bases). CDR1 and CDR2 (germline): MNHEY, SVGAGI. CDR3 length: 16 amino acids. The V end was cut by 0 bases, the J end by 2 bases, with 14 bases between. The CDR3 region has the DNA TGTGCCAGCAGTTACTCCGGAGGGCAAAAGGCCTACGAGCAGTACTTC. Encoded protein: CASSYSGGQKAYEQYF.

This clonotype was seen only a few times. The V and J genes are TRBV12-3 or TRBV12-4 and TRBJ2-5; D ambiguous. The CDR3 length is 13 residues. Deletions cut 1 base from V and 11 bases from J, with 14 bases between. CDR3 region: CASSLGGMDEQYF. The DNA for the CDR3 is TGTGCCAGCAGTTTAGGGGGAATGGATGAGCAGTACTTC.

V gene TRBV3-1 combines with J gene TRBJ2-5; D might be TRBD2 (5 bases). The J call is in doubt because the DNA end fits TRBJ2-7 better. Germline CDR1 is LGHDT and CDR2 is YNNKEL (reference sequence). The CDR3 is 16 amino acids. CDR3 sequence: CASSQEARARGYEQYF. In DNA, the CDR3 is TGTGCCAGCAGCCAAGAGGCACGAGCGAGAGGGTACGAGCAGTACTTC.

The V gene is TRBV6-5, the J gene TRBJ2-5; D is undetermined. The CDR3 is made up of 14 amino acids. Trimming shortened V by 6 bases and J by 8 bases, and 19 bases separated the two germline ends. The germline V gene encodes CDR1 MNHEY and CDR2 SVGAGI. For the CDR3, the DNA is TGTGCCAGCAGCCCCTACCGGCCTCCCCTAACCCAGTACTTC. This encodes CASSPYRPPLTQYF.